This record concerns one T cell receptor (beta chain) sequence. No antigen is known for it. TRB rearrangements were amplified by touch-down multiplex PCR with mixed TRB-A/B primers. Following a re-call of the multiplex PCR reads, TCRdb has one entry per CDR3 protein and lacks DNA. Its table lists approximately 16,000 distinct CDR3 sequences. Each sample's input was roughly 250 ng genomic DNA, approximately 37,500 genome equivalents. The sample is drawn from a study of T cell clusters in autoimmune cytopenias. CDR1 is SGHNT, CDR2 YENEEA, per germline. This CDR3 is 17 amino acids long. General study findings and limits: Healthy donors had approximately 3.3-fold more exclusive TRB clusters than active autoimmune hepatitis patients. TRB repertoire shifts in secondary cytopenia and chronic lymphocytic leukemia mostly reflected lymphoma, not autoimmunity.

Separately, the same data were catalogued under a study of T cell repertoires in aging, cancer and after chemotherapy. In that study: Rebound thymic output was suggested by rising median generation probability during chemotherapy in each cancer cohort.

The TCR was taken from a human donor in good health. The source material was peripheral blood. The chain combines TRBV11-3 with TRBJ2-5; TCRdb reports TRBD2, a call that lacks DNA to check it against. The CDR3: CASSKIKTSGRRETQYF. Full variable domain (outside the CDR3, taken from reference TRBV11-3 and TRBJ2-5): EAGVVQSPRYKIIEKKQPVAFWCNPISGHNTLYWYLQNLGQGPELLIRYENEEAVDDSQLPKDRFSAERLKGVDSTLKIQPAELGDSAVYLCASSKIKTSGRRETQYFGPGTRLLVL.